This T cell receptor beta chain comes out of a study of blood T cell repertoires in COVID-19. Study details: Some COVID-19 samples were acute and others convalescent; all came from the United States, Italy and Spain. PBMCs, B-cell-depleted T cells, or T cells provided the cDNA or gDNA that made up the material.

Per the original data handling: Cell counts per sample came from amplifying reference gene primers. Using immunoSEQ multiplex PCR, the repertoire was profiled, and TCRdb retains in-frame clones only, with some absent. V and J calls and clone size are those listed in that table; D and trimming were worked out from the DNA. Altogether 35,000 to 45,000 clones are present, roughly 92% being singletons, with the ten largest covering 8% to 9.5%. This clone was counted a single time. Germline V gives CDR1 MNHEY, CDR2 SVGAGI. With 5 bases clipped from V and 7 bases from J, the junction kept 12 bases outside the gene matches. This CDR3 region has 15 residues.

The chain is built from TRBV6-5 and TRBJ2-3, with 7 nucleotides matching TRBD2. Sequenced sample: peripheral blood. The clonotype originates from a man over 45 with active COVID-19. The CDR3 is CASSPLGTNQNTQYF. DNA for the CDR3: TGTGCCAGCAGTCCCCTGGGGACTAACCAAAATACGCAGTATTTT.